Each of the 8 T cell receptor beta chains below was sequenced from the same sample in a study of shared clonotypes between healthy human individuals. Method: immunoSEQ multiplex PCR; TCRdb's copy keeps in-frame clones and lacks some. This table holds over 400,000 clones, 60% to 80% found once. The sequenced sample consisted of PBMCs. The receptors shown here come from a woman between 40 and 55 years old in good health. Some clones in this sample may be carry-over from other donors' samples.

This clone was observed a few times. V and J are TRBV4-1 and TRBJ1-1; tentative D call: TRBD1 (6 bases). The CDR3 is 16 amino acids. Trimming took off 0 bases at V and 2 bases at J, with 13 bases between the two ends. Germline V CDR1 and CDR2: MGHRA, YSYEKL. The CDR3 spells CASSQDRQGRNTEAFF. As DNA, the CDR3 is TGCGCCAGCAGCCAAGATAGGCAGGGGCGCAACACTGAAGCTTTCTTT.

This clone was seen a few times. The chain uses TRBV29-1 and TRBJ2-3, with TRBD2 matching over 9 bases. The trim removed 7 bases at V and 0 bases at J, leaving 2 bases unmatched. Germline V gene data show CDR1 as SQVTM and CDR2 as ANQGSEA. This CDR3 region has 13 residues. The CDR3 bases are TGCAGCGACACTAGCGGGAGCACAGATACGCAGTATTTT. It translates to CSDTSGSTDTQYF.

This clone was found once. A far larger clone is just one base off, so this is likely a read error. This sequence joins TRBV7-2 and TRBJ2-2, with D perhaps matching TRBD1 (6 bases). Germline CDR1 and CDR2: SGHTA and FQGNSA. V dropped 5 bases and J dropped 4 bases, with 17 bases sitting between them. The CDR3 has 16 amino acids. In DNA form, the CDR3 reads TGTGCCAGCAGCCTGGACAGCGACCTTAGCACCGGGGAGCTGTTTTTT. Protein sequence: CASSLDSDLSTGELFF. Full variable domain (rest looked up from reference TRBV7-2 and TRBJ2-2): GAGVSQSPSNKVTEKGKDVELRCDPISGHTALYWYRQSLGQGLEFLIYFQGNSAPDKSGLPSDRFSAERTGGSVSTLTIQRTQQEDSAVYLCASSLDSDLSTGELFFGEGSRLTVL.

V and J are TRBV27 and TRBJ1-6; D gene uncertain. The ends were cut back, 4 bases at V and 13 bases at J, with 20 bases in the middle. Germline assignment: CDR1 MNHEY and CDR2 SMNVEV (reference sequence). This CDR3 spans 15 amino acids. In DNA form, the CDR3 reads TGTGCCAGCAGTTCCTACCCGACACAATTCGTCCCCCTCCACTTT. It yields the protein CASSSYPTQFVPLHF.

CDR3 region: CASSLEGPEQYF. In DNA form, the CDR3 reads TGTGCCAGCAGTTTGGAGGGTCCCGAGCAGTACTTC. The rearrangement joins TRBV28 to TRBJ2-7, with D possibly matching TRBD2 (6 bases). Trimming stripped 3 bases from V and 6 bases from J, with 9 bases between. This CDR3 has 12 amino acids. CDR1 and CDR2 from the germline V gene are MDHEN and SYDVKM.

This clone was detected only once. J is TRBJ2-5 and V is TRBV5-1, with 7 bases fitting TRBD1. Germline V CDR1 and CDR2: SGHRS, YFSETQ. V gave up 1 base and J gave up 0 bases; unmatched junction bases: 15. The CDR3 is made up of 19 amino acids. CDR3 residues: CASSLSVRGKILYQETQYF. The DNA for the CDR3 is TGCGCCAGCAGCTTGAGTGTCAGGGGGAAGATCTTGTACCAAGAGACCCAGTACTTC.

The chain recombines TRBV29-1 with TRBJ1-6; TRBD1 agrees at 7 bases. There are 13 residues in the CDR3. The trim removed 6 bases at V and 8 bases at J, leaving 7 bases unmatched. Per the germline V gene, CDR1 is SQVTM and CDR2 is ANQGSEA. This chain's CDR3 is CSVRQGNDSPLHF. The CDR3 nucleotides are TGCAGCGTCAGACAGGGTAACGATTCACCCCTCCACTTT.

This chain uses TRBV5-1 with TRBJ2-2, with a possible D match to TRBD1 (6 bases). The CDR3 has 15 amino acids. The V gene's germline CDR1 is SGHRS and CDR2 YFSETQ. Trimming cost V 4 bases and J 6 bases, with 16 bases left between them. The CDR3: CASSPQRGGAGELFF. In DNA, the CDR3 is TGCGCCAGCAGCCCTCAACGAGGGGGAGCCGGGGAGCTGTTTTTT.